This TCR beta chain stems from a study of cytomegalovirus exposure and HLA in healthy donors. Study-level findings and limits: Certain indistinguishable V segments, among them TRBV6-2 and TRBV6-3, were excluded. Later analysis associated a missense DCLRE1C variant with TCR beta V- and J-gene trimming.

On this clone: The antigen remains unidentified.

The V gene end was trimmed by 6 bases and the J gene end by 0 bases; junction bases not matched to a gene: 3. Germline V lookup: CDR1 LNHDA, CDR2 SQIVND (reference sequence). CDR3 length: 14 amino acids. With 60 Vbeta and 13 Jbeta primers, the PCR was carried out. Clones were read by immunoSEQ multiplex PCR, and TCRdb kept only the in-frame ones, dropping some. Of about 95,000 clones listed, nearly 80% are singletons. The material sequenced was PBMCs. This sequence joins TRBV19 and TRBJ2-5, with 8 bases aligning to TRBD1. The receptor was isolated from a middle-aged woman in good health and CMV-seropositive. The DNA of the CDR3 is TGTGCCAGTAGACTACAGGGGGACCAAGAGACCCAGTACTTC. It yields the protein CASRLQGDQETQYF.